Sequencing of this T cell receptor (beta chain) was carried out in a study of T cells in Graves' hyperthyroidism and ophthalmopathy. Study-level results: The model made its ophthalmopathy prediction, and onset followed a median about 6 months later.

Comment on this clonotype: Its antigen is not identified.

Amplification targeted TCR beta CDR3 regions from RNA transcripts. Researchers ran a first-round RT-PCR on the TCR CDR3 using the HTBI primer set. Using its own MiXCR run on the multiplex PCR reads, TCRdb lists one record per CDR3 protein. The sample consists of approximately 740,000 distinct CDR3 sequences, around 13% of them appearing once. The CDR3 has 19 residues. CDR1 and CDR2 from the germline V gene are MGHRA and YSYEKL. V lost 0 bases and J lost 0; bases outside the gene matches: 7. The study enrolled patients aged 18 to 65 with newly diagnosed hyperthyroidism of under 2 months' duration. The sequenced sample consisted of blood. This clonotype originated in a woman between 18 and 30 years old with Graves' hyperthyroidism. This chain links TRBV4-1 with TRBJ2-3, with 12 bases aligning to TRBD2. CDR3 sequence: CASSQDRTSGTYSTDTQYF. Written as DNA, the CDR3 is TGCGCCAGCAGCCAAGATCGGACTAGCGGGACTTATAGCACAGATACGCAGTATTTT.